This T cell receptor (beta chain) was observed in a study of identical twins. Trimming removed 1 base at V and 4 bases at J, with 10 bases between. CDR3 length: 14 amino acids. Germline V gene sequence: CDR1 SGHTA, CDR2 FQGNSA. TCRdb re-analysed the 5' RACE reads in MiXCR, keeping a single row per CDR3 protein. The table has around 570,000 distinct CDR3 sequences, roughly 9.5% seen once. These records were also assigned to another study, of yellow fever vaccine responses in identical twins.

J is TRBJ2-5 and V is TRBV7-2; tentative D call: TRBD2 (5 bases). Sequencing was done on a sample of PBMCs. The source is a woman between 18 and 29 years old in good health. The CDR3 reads CASSLGRRRETQYF. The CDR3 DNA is TGTGCCAGCAGCTTAGGGAGGAGGCGAGAGACCCAGTACTTC.